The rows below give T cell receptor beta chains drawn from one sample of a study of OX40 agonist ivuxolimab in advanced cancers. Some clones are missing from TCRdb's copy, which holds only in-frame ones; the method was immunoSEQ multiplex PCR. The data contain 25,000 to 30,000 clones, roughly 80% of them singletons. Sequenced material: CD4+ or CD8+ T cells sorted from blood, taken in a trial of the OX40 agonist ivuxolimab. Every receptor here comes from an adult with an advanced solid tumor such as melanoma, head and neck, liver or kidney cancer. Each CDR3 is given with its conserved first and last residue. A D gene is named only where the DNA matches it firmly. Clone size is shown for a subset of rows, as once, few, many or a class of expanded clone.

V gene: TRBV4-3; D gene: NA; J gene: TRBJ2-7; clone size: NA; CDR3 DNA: TGCGCCAGCAGCCAGTATTTGGGGGTCTACGAGCAGTACTTC; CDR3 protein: CASSQYLGVYEQYF
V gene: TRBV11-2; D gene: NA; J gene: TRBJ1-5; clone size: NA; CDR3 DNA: TGTGCCAGCAGCTTAGGAGGTAACAGGCGGCCCCAGCATTTT; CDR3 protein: CASSLGGNRRPQHF
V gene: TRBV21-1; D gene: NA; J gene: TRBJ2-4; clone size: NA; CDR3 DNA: TGTGCCAGCAGCCCACACTCCCGGGAAATCGCATCGGGGGCCAAAAACATTCAGTACTTC; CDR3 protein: CASSPHSREIASGAKNIQYF
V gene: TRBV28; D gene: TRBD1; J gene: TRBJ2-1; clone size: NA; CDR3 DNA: TGTGCCAGCAGTCCCGGGACAGGGAGTCCCAACAATGAGCAGTTCTTC; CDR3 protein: CASSPGTGSPNNEQFF
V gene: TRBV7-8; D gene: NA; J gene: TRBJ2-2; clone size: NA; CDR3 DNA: TGTGCCACCCAGAGGTACGAGAACACCGGGGAGCTGTTTTTT; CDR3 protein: CATQRYENTGELFF
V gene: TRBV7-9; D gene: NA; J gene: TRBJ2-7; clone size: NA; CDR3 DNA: TGTGCCAGCAGCTTAGTATCCAGCCACTACGAGCAGTACTTC; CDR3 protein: CASSLVSSHYEQYF
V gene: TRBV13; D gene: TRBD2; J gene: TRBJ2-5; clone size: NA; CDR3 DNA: TGTGCCAGCGTGCGGGAGGCGATTCAAGAGACCCAGTACTTC; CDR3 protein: CASVREAIQETQYF
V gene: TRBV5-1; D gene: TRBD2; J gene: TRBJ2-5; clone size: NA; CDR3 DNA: TGCGCCAGCACCCGGACTAGCAGCAGCCAAGAGACCCAGTACTTC; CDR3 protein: CASTRTSSSQETQYF
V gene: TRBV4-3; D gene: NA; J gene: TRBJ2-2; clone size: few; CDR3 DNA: TGCGCCAGCAGCCACCGTGATTTAGCCGGGGAGCTGTTTTTT; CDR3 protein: CASSHRDLAGELFF
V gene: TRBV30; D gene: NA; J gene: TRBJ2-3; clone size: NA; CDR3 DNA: TGTGCCTGGAGTGTACTGGAGGGGGGCCGCACAGATACGCAGTATTTT; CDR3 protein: CAWSVLEGGRTDTQYF
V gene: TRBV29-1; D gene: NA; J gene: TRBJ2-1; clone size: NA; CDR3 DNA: TGCAGCGTAGAAAGGGGCAATGAGCAGTTCTTC; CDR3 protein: CSVERGNEQFF
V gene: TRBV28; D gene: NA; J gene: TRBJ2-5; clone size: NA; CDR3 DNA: TGTGCCAGCACATCTTTCACAACGTACCAAGAGACCCAGTACTTC; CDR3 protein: CASTSFTTYQETQYF
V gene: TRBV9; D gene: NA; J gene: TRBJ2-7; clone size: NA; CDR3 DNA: TGTGCCAGCAGCTGGGGGGACAGAAACTACGAGCAGTACTTC; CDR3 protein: CASSWGDRNYEQYF
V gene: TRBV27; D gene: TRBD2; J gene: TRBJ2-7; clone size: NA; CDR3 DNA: TGTGCCAGCAGTTCGCTAACTAGCGGGGGAAGCTACGAGCAGTACTTC; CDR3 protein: CASSSLTSGGSYEQYF
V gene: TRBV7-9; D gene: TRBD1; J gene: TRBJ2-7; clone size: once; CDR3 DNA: TGTGCCAGCAGCGCCAAACCACAGGGACAGGGGGATGACGAGCAGTACTTC; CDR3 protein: CASSAKPQGQGDDEQYF
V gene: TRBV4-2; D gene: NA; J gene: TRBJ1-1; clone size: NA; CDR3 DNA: TGTGCCAGCAGCGCCTGGAAGGGGGAGGACACTGAAGCTTTCTTT; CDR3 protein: CASSAWKGEDTEAFF
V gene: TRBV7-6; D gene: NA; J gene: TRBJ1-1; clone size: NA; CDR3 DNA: TGTGCCAGCAGCTCCGGACAGCGGGCTTTCTTT; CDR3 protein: CASSSGQRAFF
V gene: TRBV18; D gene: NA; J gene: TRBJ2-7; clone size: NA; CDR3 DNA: TGTGCCAGCTCACCCGGGCCCTATGGAGCCACCAAGACCTTTTTCTACGAGCAGTACTTC; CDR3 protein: CASSPGPYGATKTFFYEQYF
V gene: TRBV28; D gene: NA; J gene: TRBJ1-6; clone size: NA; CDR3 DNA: TGTGCCAGCAGTTTAGGAGGCTCCTATAATTCACCCCTCCACTTT; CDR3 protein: CASSLGGSYNSPLHF
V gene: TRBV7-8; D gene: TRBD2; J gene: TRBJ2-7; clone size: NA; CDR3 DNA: TGTGCCAGCAGTCCGAGCGGGGGCTCCTACGAGCAGTACTTC; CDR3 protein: CASSPSGGSYEQYF
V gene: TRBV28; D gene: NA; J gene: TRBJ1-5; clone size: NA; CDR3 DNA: TGTGCCAGCAGTTTAACCCGGGACCCCTTGCAGCCCCAGCATTTT; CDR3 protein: CASSLTRDPLQPQHF
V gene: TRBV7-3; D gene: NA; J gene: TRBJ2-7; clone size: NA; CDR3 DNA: TGTGCCAGCAGCCCCAATCCCTACGAGCAGTACTTC; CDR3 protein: CASSPNPYEQYF
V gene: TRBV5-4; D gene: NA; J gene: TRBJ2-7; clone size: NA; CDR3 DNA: TGTGCCAGCAGCTTCACCTACGAGCAGTACTTC; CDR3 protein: CASSFTYEQYF
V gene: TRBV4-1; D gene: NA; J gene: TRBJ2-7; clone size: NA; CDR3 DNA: TGCGCCAGCAGCCACCGCCCCGAAGGCTCCTACGAGCAGTACTTC; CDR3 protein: CASSHRPEGSYEQYF
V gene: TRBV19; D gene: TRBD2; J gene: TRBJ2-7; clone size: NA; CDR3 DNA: TGTGCCAGTAGTCCCGGGCTAGCGGGAGCATACGAGCAGTACTTC; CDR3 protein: CASSPGLAGAYEQYF
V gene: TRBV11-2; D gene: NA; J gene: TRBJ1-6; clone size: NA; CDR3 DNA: TGTGCCAGCAGCCTAGAGGATTATTCACCCCTCCACTTT; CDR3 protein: CASSLEDYSPLHF
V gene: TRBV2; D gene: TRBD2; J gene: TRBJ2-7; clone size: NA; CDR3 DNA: TGTGCCAGCAGTGAAGGAACTAGCGGTTTCTCCTACGAGCAGTACTTC; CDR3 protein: CASSEGTSGFSYEQYF
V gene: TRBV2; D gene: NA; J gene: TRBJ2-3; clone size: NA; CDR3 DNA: TGTGCCAGCAGTGACCGGACAGCACTGCCTCGAGATACGCAGTATTTT; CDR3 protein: CASSDRTALPRDTQYF
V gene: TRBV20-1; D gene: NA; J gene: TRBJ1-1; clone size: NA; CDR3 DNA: TGCAGTGCTGGCCCGGCCGGGGCTTTCTTT; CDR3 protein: CSAGPAGAFF
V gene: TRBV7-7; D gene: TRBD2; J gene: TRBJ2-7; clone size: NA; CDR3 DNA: TGTGCTAGCAGCTTAATCTTAAGCGGGACTCAATACGAGCAGTACTTC; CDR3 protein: CASSLILSGTQYEQYF
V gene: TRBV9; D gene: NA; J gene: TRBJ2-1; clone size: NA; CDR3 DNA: TGTGCCAGCAGCAGTGGGGGCGGGTACAATGAGCAGTTCTTC; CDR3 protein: CASSSGGGYNEQFF
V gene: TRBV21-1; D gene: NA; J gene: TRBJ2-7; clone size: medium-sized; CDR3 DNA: TGTGCCAGCAGCAAAGCCTACGAGCAGTACTTC; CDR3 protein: CASSKAYEQYF
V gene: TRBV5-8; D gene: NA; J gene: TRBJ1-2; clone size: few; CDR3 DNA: TGTGCCAGCAGCTTGGGGTATGACTACACCTTC; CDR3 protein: CASSLGYDYTF
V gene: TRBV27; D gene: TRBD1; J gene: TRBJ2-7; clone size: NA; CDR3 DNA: TGTGCCAGCAGTTATGTACAGGGGGCTGGCGAGCAGTACTTC; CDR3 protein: CASSYVQGAGEQYF
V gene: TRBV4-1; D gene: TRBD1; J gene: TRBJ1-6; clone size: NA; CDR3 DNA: TGCGCCAGCAGCCAAGCGACAGGGAATAATTCACCCCTCCACTTT; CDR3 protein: CASSQATGNNSPLHF
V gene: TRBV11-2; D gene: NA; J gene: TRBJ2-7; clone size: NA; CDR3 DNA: TGTGCCAGCAGCTTAGGTGGGAACGAGCAGTACTTC; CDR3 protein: CASSLGGNEQYF
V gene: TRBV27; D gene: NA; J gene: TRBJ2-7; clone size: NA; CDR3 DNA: TGTGCCAGCAGTTTATCCCGGGGGCGGGCCTACGAGCAGTACTTC; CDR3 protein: CASSLSRGRAYEQYF
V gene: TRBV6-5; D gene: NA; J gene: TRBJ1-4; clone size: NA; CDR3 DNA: TGTGCCAGCAGCCTCCGGGGGAATAATGAAAAACTGTTTTTT; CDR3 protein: CASSLRGNNEKLFF
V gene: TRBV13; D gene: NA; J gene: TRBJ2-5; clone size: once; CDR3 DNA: TGTGCCAGCAGCTTACGACAGAGCCAAGAGACCCAGTACTTC; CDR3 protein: CASSLRQSQETQYF
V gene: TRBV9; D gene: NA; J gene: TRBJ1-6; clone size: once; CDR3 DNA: TGTGCCAGCAGCACTGGCCAGCCTTCACCCCTCCACTTT; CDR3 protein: CASSTGQPSPLHF
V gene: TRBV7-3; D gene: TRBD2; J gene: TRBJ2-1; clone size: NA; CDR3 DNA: TGTGCCAGCAGCTTAAATCCGGGGAGGGCCAATGAGCAGTTCTTC; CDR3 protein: CASSLNPGRANEQFF
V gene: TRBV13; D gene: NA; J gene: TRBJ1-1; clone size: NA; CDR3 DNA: TGTGCCAGCATCGAGGCGGTGGAGAACACTGAAGCTTTCTTT; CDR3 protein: CASIEAVENTEAFF
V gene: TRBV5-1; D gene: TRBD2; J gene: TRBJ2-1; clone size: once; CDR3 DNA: TGCGCCAGCAGCTTGACCCGACTAGCGGGAGGGGAGCAGTTCTTC; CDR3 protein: CASSLTRLAGGEQFF
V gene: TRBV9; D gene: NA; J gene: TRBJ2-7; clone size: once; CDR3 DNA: TGTGCCAGCAGCGTAGGTGGCTCCCCCAGGGACGAGCAGTACTTC; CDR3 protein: CASSVGGSPRDEQYF
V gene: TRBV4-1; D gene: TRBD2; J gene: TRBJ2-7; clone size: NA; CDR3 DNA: TGCGCCAGCAGCCAAGTGGGGAGGGCCGGCGAGCAGTACTTC; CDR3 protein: CASSQVGRAGEQYF
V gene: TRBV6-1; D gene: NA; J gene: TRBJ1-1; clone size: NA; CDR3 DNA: TGTGCCAGCAATGCGGCCGAGAACACTGAAGCTTTCTTT; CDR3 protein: CASNAAENTEAFF
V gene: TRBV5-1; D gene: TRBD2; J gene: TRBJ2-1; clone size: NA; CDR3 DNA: TGCGCCAGCAGCACCCTACTAGCGGGGGGCTACAATGAGCAGTTCTTC; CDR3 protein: CASSTLLAGGYNEQFF
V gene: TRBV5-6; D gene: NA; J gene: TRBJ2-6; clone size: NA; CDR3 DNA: TGTGCCAGCAAAGTGGGAGGGGCCAACGTCCTGACTTTC; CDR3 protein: CASKVGGANVLTF
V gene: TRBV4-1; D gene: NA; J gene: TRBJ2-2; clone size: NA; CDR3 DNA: TGCGCCAGCAGCCAAGATCGCAGGGGTGGAACCGGGGAGCTGTTTTTT; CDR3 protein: CASSQDRRGGTGELFF
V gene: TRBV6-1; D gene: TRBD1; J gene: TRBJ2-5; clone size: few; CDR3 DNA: TGTGCCAGCAGTGAAGGACAGGGCTTTGAGACCCAGTACTTC; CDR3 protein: CASSEGQGFETQYF
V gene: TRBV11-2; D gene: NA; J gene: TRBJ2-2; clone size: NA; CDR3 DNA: TGTGCCAGCAGCTTAGTTTACGGGACCGACACCGGGGAGCTGTTTTTT; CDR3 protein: CASSLVYGTDTGELFF
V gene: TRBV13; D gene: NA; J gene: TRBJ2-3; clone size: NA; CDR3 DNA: TGTGCCAGCAGCCGCGGCGGGACCGAGGCAGATACGCAGTATTTT; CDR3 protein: CASSRGGTEADTQYF
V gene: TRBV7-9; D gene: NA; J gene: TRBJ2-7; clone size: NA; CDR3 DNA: TGTGCCAGCAGCTTAGCGCAAAGTTCCTACGAGCAGTACTTC; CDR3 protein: CASSLAQSSYEQYF
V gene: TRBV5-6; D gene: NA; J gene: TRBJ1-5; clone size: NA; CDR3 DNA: TGTGCCAGCAGCTTGGGGGCTTGGGAGCCCCAGCATTTT; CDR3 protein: CASSLGAWEPQHF
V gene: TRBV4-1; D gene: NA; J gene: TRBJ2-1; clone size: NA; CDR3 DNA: TGCGCCAGCAGCCAGCGACGGGACTTGTACAATGAGCAGTTCTTC; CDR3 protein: CASSQRRDLYNEQFF
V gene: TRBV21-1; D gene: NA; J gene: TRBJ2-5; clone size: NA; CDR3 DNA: TGTGCCAGGAAAGAGACCCAGTACTTC; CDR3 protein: CARKETQYF
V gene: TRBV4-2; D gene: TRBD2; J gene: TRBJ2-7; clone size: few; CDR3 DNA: TGTGCCAGCAGCCCAGAGGGACTAGCGGACTCCTACGAGCAGTACTTC; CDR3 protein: CASSPEGLADSYEQYF
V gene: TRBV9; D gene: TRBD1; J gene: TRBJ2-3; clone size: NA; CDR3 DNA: TGTGCCAGCAGCGCCCGGGACAGGTTCACAGATACGCAGTATTTT; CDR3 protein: CASSARDRFTDTQYF
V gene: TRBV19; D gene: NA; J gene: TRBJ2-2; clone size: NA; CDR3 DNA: TGTGCCAGTAGCCCAAGGGACGAATGGCCCGGGGAGCTGTTTTTT; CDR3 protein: CASSPRDEWPGELFF
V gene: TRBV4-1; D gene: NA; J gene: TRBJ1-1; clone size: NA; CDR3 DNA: TGCGCCAGCAGCCCTGGCGGGCAGGGTGATACTGAAGCTTTCTTT; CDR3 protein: CASSPGGQGDTEAFF